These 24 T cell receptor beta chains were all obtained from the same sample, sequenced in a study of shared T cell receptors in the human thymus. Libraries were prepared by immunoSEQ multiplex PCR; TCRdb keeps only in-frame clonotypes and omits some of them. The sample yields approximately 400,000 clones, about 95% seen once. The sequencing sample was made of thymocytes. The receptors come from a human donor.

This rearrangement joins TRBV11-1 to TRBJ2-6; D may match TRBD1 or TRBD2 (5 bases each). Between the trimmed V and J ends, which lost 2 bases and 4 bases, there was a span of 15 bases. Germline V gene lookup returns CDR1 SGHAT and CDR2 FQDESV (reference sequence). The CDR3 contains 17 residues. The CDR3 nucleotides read TGTGCCAGCAGCTTACCCCGGGTTGGGGGAGGGGCCAACGTCCTGACTTTC. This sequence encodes CASSLPRVGGGANVLTF.

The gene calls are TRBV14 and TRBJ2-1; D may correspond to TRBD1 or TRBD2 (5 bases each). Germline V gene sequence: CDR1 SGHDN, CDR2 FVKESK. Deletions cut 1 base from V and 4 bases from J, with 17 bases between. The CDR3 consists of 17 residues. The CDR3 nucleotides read TGTGCCAGCAGCCAAGGAAGAAGAGGAGAGGGGTACAATGAGCAGTTCTTC. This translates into CASSQGRRGEGYNEQFF.

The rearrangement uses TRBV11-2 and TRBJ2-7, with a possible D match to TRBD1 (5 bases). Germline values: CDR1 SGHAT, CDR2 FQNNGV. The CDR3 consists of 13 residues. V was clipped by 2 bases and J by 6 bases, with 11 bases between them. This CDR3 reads CASSLMSGREQYF. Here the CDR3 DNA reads TGTGCCAGCAGCTTAATGTCAGGGCGCGAGCAGTACTTC.

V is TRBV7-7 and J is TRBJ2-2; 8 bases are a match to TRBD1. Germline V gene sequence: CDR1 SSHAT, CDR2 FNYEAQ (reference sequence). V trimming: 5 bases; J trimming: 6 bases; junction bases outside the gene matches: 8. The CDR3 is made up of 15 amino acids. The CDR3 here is CASSEGTGLSGELFF. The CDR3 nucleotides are TGTGCCAGCAGCGAAGGGACAGGACTATCCGGGGAGCTGTTTTTT.

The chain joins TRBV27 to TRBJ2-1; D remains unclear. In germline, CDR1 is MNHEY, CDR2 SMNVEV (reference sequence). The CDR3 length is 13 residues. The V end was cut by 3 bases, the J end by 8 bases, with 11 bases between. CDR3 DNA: TGTGCCAGCAGTTTTTTTAAAGGCCATGAGCAGTTCTTC. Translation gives CASSFFKGHEQFF.

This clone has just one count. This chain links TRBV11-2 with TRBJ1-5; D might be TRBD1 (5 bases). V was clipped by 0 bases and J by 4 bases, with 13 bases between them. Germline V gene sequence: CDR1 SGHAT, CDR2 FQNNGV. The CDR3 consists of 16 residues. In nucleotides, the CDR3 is TGTGCCAGCAGCTTAGAAGTTGAGGGGCGGAATCAGCCCCAGCATTTT. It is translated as CASSLEVEGRNQPQHF.

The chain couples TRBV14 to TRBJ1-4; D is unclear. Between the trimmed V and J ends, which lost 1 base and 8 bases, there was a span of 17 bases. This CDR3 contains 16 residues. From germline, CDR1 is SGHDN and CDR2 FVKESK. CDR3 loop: CASSQVVPRVAEKLFF. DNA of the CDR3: TGTGCCAGCAGCCAAGTGGTGCCCCGGGTAGCAGAAAAACTGTTTTTT.

The CDR3 bases are TGTGCCAGCAGTCCGGTGGACAGCCCTCGAAATGGGCTATTGGGCTATGGCTACACCTTC. It is translated as CASSPVDSPRNGLLGYGYTF. The chain links TRBV28 to TRBJ1-2, with D tentatively TRBD1 (6 bases). There are 20 residues in the CDR3. The germline V and J ends were trimmed by 5 bases and 4 bases, with 32 bases remaining between them. Germline V gene sequence: CDR1 MDHEN, CDR2 SYDVKM.

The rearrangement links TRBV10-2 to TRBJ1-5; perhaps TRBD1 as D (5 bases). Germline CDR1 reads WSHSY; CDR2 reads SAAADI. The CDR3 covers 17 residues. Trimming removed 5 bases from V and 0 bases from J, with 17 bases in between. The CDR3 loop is CASSLYSGGHSNQPQHF. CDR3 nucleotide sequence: TGCGCCAGCAGTTTATATTCGGGGGGTCATAGCAATCAGCCCCAGCATTTT.

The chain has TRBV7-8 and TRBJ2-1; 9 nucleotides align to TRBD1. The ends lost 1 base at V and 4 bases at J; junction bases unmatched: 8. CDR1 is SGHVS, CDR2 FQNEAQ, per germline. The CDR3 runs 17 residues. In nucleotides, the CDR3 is TGTGCCAGCAGCTTAGTCAACAGGGGGCAGGGGTACAATGAGCAGTTCTTC. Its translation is CASSLVNRGQGYNEQFF.

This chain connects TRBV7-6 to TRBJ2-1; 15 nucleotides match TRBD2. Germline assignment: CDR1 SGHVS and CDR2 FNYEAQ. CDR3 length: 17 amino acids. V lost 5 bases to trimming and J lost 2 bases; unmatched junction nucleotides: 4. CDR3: CASSRTSGRATYNEQFF. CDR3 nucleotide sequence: TGTGCCAGCAGCCGGACTAGCGGGAGGGCAACCTACAATGAGCAGTTCTTC.

The CDR3 region has the DNA TGTGCCTCCTTTTACAGGGGCGGTTCCTACAATGAGCAGTTCTTC. Protein: CASFYRGGSYNEQFF. V and J are TRBV30 and TRBJ2-1, with 7 bases lining up with TRBD1. V shed 7 bases, J shed 1 base, and the junction held 10 bases outside the gene matches. The CDR3 has 15 amino acids. Germline lookup yields CDR1 GTSNPN and CDR2 SVGIG (reference sequence).

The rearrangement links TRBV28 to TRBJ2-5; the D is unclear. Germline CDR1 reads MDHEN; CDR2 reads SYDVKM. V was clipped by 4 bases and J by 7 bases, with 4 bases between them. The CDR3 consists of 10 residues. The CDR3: CASSYGTQYF. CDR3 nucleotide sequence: TGTGCCAGCAGTTATGGGACCCAGTACTTC.

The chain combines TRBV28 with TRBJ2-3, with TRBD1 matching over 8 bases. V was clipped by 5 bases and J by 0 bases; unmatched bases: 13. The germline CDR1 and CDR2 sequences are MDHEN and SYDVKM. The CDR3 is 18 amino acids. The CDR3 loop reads CASSQPRRWTGSTDTQYF. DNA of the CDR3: TGTGCCAGCAGTCAACCCCGACGCTGGACAGGGAGCACAGATACGCAGTATTTT. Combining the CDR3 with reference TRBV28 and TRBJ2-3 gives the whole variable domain DVKVTQSSRYLVKRTGEKVFLECVQDMDHENMFWYRQDPGLGLRLIYFSYDVKMKEKGDIPEGYSVSREKKERFSLILESASTNQTSMYLCASSQPRRWTGSTDTQYFGPGTRLTVL.

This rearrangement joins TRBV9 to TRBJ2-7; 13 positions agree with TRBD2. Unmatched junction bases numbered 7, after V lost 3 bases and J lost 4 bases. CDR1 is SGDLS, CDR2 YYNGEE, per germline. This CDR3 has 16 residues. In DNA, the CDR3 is TGTGCCAGCAGCGGGGGGGAACTAGCGGGAGGGTACGAGCAGTACTTC. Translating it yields CASSGGELAGGYEQYF.

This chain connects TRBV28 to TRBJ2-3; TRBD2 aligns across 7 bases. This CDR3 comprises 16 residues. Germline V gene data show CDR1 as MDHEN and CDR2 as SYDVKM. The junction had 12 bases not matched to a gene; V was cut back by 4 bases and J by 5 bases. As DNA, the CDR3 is TGTGCCAGCAGTTCCCCTGGGGCGGGAGACAGAGATACGCAGTATTTT. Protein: CASSSPGAGDRDTQYF.

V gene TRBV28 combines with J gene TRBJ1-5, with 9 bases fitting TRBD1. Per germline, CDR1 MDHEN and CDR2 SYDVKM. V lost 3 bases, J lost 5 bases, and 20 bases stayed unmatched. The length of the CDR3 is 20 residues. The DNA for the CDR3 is TGTGCCAGCAGTTTTAAGGGCCCAGGGACAGGGCCCCTTGAGGATCAGCCCCAGCATTTT. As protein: CASSFKGPGTGPLEDQPQHF.

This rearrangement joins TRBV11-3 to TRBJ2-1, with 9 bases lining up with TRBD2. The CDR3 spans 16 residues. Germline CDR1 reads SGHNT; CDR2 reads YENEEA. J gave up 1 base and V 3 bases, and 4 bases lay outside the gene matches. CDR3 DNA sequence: TGTGCCAGCAGCTTTCGGGCGGGAGGGTCCTACAATGAGCAGTTCTTC. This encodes CASSFRAGGSYNEQFF.

The CDR3 region is CASRYTLGYTF. CDR3 DNA sequence: TGTGCCAGCAGGTACACACTTGGCTACACCTTC. V and J are TRBV28 and TRBJ1-2; D unclear. The germline V gene encodes CDR1 MDHEN and CDR2 SYDVKM. The CDR3 has 11 residues. V lost 6 bases and J lost 7, with 9 bases in between.

CDR3 sequence reads: CATSGHDRGDTGELFF. DNA for the CDR3: TGTGCCACCAGCGGACACGACAGGGGAGACACCGGGGAGCTGTTTTTT. V gene TRBV15 combines with J gene TRBJ2-2; 8 bases are a match to TRBD1. There are 16 residues in the CDR3. Trimming took 5 bases from V and 3 from J; bases not matched to a gene: 8. Germline CDR1 reads LNHNV; CDR2 reads YYDKDF (reference sequence).

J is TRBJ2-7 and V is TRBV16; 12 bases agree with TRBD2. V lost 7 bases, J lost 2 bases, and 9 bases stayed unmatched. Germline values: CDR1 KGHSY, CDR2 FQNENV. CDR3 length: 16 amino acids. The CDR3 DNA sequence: TGTGCCAGCATCAAAGGGTGGACTAGCGGGGCCTACGAGCAGTACTTC. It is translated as CASIKGWTSGAYEQYF.

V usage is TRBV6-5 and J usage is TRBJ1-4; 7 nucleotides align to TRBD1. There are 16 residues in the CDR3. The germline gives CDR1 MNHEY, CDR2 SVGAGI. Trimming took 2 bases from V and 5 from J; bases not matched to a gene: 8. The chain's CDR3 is CASSYTRQGINEKLFF. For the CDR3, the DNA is TGTGCCAGCAGTTACACGCGACAGGGTATCAATGAAAAACTGTTTTTT.

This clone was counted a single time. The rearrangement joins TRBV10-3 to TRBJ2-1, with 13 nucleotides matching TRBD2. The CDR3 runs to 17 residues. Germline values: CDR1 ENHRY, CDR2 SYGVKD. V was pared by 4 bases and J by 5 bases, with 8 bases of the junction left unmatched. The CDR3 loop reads CAISVPTSGRSHNEQFF. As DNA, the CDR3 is TGTGCCATCAGTGTGCCGACTAGCGGGAGGTCCCACAATGAGCAGTTCTTC.

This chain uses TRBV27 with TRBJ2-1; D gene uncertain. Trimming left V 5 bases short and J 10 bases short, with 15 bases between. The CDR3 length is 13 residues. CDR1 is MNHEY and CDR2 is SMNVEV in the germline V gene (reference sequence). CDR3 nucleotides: TGTGCCAGCAGTCCACTGAAGGGTCACGAGCAGTTCTTC. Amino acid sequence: CASSPLKGHEQFF.